This TCR beta chain is from a study of CD8+ T cells in alopecia areata (dated by TCRdb to between 2018 and 2020). In terms of the full investigation: High-throughput TCRbeta sequencing was used to examine T cell clonal expansion in alopecia areata in both the C3H/HeJ mouse model and human patients. Scalp tissue and sorted CD4+ and CD8+ peripheral blood T cells from patchy and totalis/universalis alopecia areata patients and from healthy controls were covered by human TCRbeta sequencing. Scalp clonality was compared across normal scalp (n=4), patchy alopecia areata scalp (n=8), and alopecia totalis/universalis scalp (n=8). The RNA source kit depended on sample type: the PAXgene miRNA kit for fixed scalp, the miRNeasy kit for PBMCs, and the RNeasy kit for mouse skin. TCRbeta CDR3 regions were amplified by immunoSEQ multiplex PCR using 35 Vbeta forward and 13 Jbeta reverse primers. Summary of the overall study and its limitations: Shared TCR sequences between patients were less evident than in mice, which may be partly attributable to HLA diversity in the patient population. Lesional scalp, especially in alopecia totalis/universalis, showed higher clonality and more expanded CD8+ clones than normal scalp, suggesting antigenic drive. Resident alphabeta T cells in normal human skin are also sequenced, complicating scalp TCR repertoire analysis, unlike mouse skin dominated by gammadelta T cells.

The germline V end is reduced by 6 bases and the J end by 7 bases; junction bases left unmatched: 4. CDR1 and CDR2 were assigned from the germline V gene (reference sequence) as MNHEY and SMNVEV. The CDR3 has 14 amino acids, counting the end cysteine and phenylalanine. CDR3 DNA only is kept here, 42 bases in frame from base 1. For this clone: The clone's antigen remains unknown. There are no base qualities to consult, and no much larger clone falls within one base.

Lesional scalp punch biopsies and peripheral blood were obtained from alopecia areata patients. PBMCs were separated by density centrifugation and stained for CD3, CD4 and CD8, after which CD4+ and CD8+ T cells were sorted on a FACSAria. Alopecia areata patients who were not treated were recruited through a multicenter biomarker study. Blood CD8+ T cells from about five biomarker-study patients were further sorted into NKG2D-low and NKG2D-high fractions. Libraries came from the immunoSEQ multiplex PCR assay. To provide template for TCR sequencing, every sample had RNA extracted and reverse transcribed into cDNA. SuperScript III was used to make first-strand cDNA, primed with a 2:1 mix of oligo-dT and random hexamers. A synthetic immune receptor repertoire was used to measure amplification bias, and any remaining bias was corrected computationally. On the authors' methods: Raw reads were preprocessed for error removal, and CDR3 was defined according to IMGT conventions as running from the conserved cysteine to phenylalanine. Clonality was calculated as 1 minus Shannon entropy normalized by log2 of the number of productive unique TCRs. Whether scalp clones were CD4 or CD8 was inferred by matching scalp TCRbeta sequences against CD4 and CD8 repertoires sorted from blood. Imported from immuneACCESS, the table was reduced by TCRdb to in-frame sequences with V and J called. These copies leave out some clones; in studies compared against another copy, an unresolved V gene accounts for under half, and the cause of the remainder is not known. That table is the source of V, J and clone size, and D and trimming were worked out from the DNA. The sample data list fewer than 40,000 clones, and 55% of these were observed just once. The ten biggest clones cover 30% to 50% of the sample.

The sequence is built from TRBV27 and TRBJ2-1; 12 of the junction bases match TRBD2. The sequenced sample was NKG2D-high CD8+ T cells sorted from blood. The cell subset or site label of this sample denotes: sorted CD8+ NKG2D-high blood T cells. The clonotype was recovered from a human donor with alopecia areata. The CDR3 protein: CASRTSGGRNEQFF. The bases are TGTGCCAGCAGGACTAGCGGGGGTAGGAATGAGCAGTTCTTC.